This TCR beta chain was profiled in a study of blood T cell repertoires in COVID-19. Study information: Samples taken during acute and convalescent COVID-19 were collected in the United States, Italy and Spain.

The method was immunoSEQ multiplex PCR; TCRdb's version includes in-frame clones alone and lacks a portion of them. Among 300,000 to 500,000 clones listed, approximately 87% were seen once. The CDR3 has 11 residues. Germline V gene sequence: CDR1 SQVTM, CDR2 ANQGSEA. V was pared by 4 bases and J by 14 bases, with 6 bases of the junction left unmatched. The sequenced material came from PBMCs or T cells enriched from blood (not recorded which). The source is a woman under 40 with acute COVID-19. This rearrangement joins TRBV29-1 to TRBJ2-4; 9 bases match TRBD1. The chain's CDR3 is CSVVQGAVKYF. The CDR3 DNA is TGCAGCGTTGTACAGGGGGCGGTGAAGTACTTC. The variable domain in full, completed from reference TRBV29-1 and TRBJ2-4, reads SAVISQKPSRDICQRGTSLTIQCQVDSQVTMMFWYRQQPGQSLTLIATANQGSEATYESGFVIDKFPISRPNLTFSTLTVSNMSPEDSSIYLCSVVQGAVKYFGAGTRLSVL.